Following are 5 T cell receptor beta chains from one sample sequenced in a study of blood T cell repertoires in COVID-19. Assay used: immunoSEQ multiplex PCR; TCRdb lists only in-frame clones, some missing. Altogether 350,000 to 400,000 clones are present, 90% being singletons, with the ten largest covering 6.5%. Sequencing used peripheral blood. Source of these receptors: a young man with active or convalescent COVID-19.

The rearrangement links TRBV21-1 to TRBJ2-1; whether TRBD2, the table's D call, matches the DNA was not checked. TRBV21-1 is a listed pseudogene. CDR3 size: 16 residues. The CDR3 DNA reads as TGTGCCAGCAGCAAATACACGGGGGGGTCGGACAATGAGCAGTTCTTC. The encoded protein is CASSKYTGGSDNEQFF.

The CDR3 reads CASRQPGMSYGYTF. CDR3 sequence (DNA): TGTGCCAGTAGGCAGCCAGGCATGAGCTATGGCTACACCTTC. The gene calls are TRBV27 and TRBJ1-2; D unclear. V shed 9 bases and J shed 4 bases, with 18 bases lying between them. Germline V gene data show CDR1 as MNHEY and CDR2 as SMNVEV (reference sequence). The CDR3 covers 14 residues.

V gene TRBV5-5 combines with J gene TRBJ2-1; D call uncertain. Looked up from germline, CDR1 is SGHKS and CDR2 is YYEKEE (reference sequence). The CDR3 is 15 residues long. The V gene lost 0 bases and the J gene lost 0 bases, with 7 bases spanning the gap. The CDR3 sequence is CASSLGSSSYNEQFF. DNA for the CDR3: TGTGCCAGCAGCTTGGGCTCGAGCTCCTACAATGAGCAGTTCTTC. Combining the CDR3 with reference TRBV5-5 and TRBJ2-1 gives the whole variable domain DAGVTQSPTHLIKTRGQQVTLRCSPISGHKSVSWYQQVLGQGPQFIFQYYEKEERGRGNFPDRFSARQFPNYSSELNVNALLLGDSALYLCASSLGSSSYNEQFFGPGTRLTVL.

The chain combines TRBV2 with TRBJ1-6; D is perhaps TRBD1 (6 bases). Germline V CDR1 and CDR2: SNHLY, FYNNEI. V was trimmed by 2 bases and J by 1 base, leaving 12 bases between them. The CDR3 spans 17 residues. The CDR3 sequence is CASSERGGYSYNSPLHF. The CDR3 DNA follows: TGTGCCAGCAGTGAACGAGGGGGATATTCCTATAATTCACCCCTCCACTTT.

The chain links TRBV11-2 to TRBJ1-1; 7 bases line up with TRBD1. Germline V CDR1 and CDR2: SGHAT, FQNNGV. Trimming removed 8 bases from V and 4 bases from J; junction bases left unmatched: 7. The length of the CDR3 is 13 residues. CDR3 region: CASGQARATEAFF. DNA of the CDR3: TGTGCCAGCGGACAGGCCCGGGCCACTGAAGCTTTCTTT.